This TCR beta chain was sequenced for a study of blood T cells in healthy people across ages. The second PCR ran roughly 7 to 11 cycles with a sample-barcoded 5' primer and J-beta primers. TCRdb passed the 5' RACE reads through MiXCR, listing each CDR3 protein once. Among approximately 800,000 distinct CDR3 sequences listed, roughly 60% were seen once. Researchers report isolating at least 7 million PBMCs per sample. This clonotype was found once. Antigen: not known. Whole-study findings and limits: Getting older went along with TCR beta diversity per million T cells dropping roughly linearly.

This receptor was obtained from a man aged 25 to 40 in good health. Sequencing was done on a sample of blood.

Here the CDR3 reads CASSQGDGAFTTDTQYF. The DNA for the CDR3 is TGTGCCAGCAGCCAAGGAGACGGGGCTTTTACCACAGATACGCAGTATTTT. The V and J genes are TRBV3-1 and TRBJ2-3; the D gene could be TRBD1 or TRBD2 (5 bases each). The CDR3 sequence is 17 residues long. V was pared by 1 base and J by 2 bases, with 16 bases between. CDR1 is LGHDT and CDR2 is YNNKEL in the germline V gene (reference sequence).